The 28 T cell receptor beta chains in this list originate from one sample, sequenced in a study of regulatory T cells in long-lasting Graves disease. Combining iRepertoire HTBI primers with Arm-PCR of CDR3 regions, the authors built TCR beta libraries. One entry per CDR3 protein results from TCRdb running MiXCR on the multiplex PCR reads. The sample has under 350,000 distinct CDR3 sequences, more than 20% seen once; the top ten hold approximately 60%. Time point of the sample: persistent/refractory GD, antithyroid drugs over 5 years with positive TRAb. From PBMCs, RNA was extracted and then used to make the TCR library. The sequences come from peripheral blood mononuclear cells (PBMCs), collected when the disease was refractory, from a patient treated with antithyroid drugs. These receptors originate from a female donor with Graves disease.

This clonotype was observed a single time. For the CDR3, the DNA is TGTGCCAGCAGCTTGGACGGACTAGCGGGAGGGGGCGGGGAGCTGTTTTTT. This sequence encodes CASSLDGLAGGGGELFF. The chain links TRBV7-2 to TRBJ2-2; 15 positions match TRBD2. V shed 3 bases, J shed 7 bases, and the junction held 6 bases outside the gene matches. Germline CDR1 SGHTA, CDR2 FQGNSA. The CDR3 has 17 residues.

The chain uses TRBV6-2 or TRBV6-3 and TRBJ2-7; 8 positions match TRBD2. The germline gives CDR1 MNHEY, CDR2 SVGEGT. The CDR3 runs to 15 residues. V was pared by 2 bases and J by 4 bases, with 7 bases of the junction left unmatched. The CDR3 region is CASSYKREKWYEQYF. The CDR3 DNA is TGTGCCAGCAGTTACAAGCGGGAGAAGTGGTACGAGCAGTACTTC.

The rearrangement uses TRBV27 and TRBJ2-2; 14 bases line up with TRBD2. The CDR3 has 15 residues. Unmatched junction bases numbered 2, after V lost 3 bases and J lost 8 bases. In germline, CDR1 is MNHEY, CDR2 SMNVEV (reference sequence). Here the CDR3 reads CASSFGTSGRGELFF. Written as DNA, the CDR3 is TGTGCCAGCAGTTTTGGGACTAGCGGGAGAGGGGAGCTGTTTTTT.

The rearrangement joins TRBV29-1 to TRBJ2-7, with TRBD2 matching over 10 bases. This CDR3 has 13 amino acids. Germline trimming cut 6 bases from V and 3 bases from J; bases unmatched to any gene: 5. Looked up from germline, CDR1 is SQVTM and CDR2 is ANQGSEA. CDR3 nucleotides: TGCAGCGTGCTAGCGGGAGATAACTACGAGCAGTACTTC. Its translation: CSVLAGDNYEQYF.

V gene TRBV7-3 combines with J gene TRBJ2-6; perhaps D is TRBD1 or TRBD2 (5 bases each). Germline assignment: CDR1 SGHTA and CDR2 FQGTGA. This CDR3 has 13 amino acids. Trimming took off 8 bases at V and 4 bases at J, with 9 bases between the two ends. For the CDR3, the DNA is TGTGCCAGCGGAGAGGGGGGGGCCAACGTCCTGACTTTC. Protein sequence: CASGEGGANVLTF.

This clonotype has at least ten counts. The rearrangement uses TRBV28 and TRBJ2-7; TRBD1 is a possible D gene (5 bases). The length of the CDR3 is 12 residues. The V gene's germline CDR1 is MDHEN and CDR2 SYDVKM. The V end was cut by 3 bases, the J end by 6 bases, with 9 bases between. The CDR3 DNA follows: TGTGCCAGCAGTTTCTCAGGGATCGAGCAGTACTTC. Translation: CASSFSGIEQYF.

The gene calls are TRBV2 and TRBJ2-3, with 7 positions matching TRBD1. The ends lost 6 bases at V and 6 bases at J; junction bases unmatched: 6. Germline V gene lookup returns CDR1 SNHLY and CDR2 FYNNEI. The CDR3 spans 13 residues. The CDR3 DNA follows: TGTGCCAGCAGCCCCCGACAGGGCGATACGCAGTATTTT. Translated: CASSPRQGDTQYF.

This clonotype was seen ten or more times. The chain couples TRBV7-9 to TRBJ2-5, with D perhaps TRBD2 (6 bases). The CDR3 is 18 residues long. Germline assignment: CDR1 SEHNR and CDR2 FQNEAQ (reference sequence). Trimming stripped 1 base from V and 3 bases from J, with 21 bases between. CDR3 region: CASSLGGVEGNWKETQYF. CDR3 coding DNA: TGTGCCAGCAGCTTAGGGGGTGTGGAGGGGAACTGGAAAGAGACCCAGTACTTC.

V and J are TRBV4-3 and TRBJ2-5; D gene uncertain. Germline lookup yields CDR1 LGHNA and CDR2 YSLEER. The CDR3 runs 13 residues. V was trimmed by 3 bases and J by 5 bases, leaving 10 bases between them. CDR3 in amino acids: CASSQNEEETQYF. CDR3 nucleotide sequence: TGCGCCAGCAGCCAGAATGAGGAGGAGACCCAGTACTTC.

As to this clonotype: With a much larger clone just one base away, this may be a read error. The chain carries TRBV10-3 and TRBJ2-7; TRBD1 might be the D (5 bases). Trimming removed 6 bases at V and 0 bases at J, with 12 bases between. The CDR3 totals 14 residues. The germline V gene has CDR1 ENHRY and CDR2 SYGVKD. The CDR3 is CAISEGAVSYEQYF. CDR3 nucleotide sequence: TGTGCCATCAGCGAAGGGGCAGTCTCCTACGAGCAGTACTTC.

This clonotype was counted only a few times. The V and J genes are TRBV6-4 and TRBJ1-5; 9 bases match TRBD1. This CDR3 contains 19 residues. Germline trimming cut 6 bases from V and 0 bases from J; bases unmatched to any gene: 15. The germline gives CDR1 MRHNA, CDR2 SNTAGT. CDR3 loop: CASSNAGTGSFYSNQPQHF. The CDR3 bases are TGTGCCAGCAGCAACGCCGGGACAGGGAGCTTTTATAGCAATCAGCCCCAGCATTTT.

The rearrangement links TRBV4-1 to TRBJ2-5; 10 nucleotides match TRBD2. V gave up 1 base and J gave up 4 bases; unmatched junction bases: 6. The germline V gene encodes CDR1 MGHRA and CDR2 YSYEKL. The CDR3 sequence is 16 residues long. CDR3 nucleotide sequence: TGCGCCAGCAGCCAAGTTCTCCAGCGGGAGGGAGAGACCCAGTACTTC. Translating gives CASSQVLQREGETQYF.

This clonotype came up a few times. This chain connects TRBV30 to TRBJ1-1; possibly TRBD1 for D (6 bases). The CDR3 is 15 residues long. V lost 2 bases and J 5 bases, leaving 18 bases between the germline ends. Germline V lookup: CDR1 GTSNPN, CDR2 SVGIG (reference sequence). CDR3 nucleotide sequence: TGTGCCTGGAGTTCCACGCCGGGGGGCTTGACTGAAGCTTTCTTT. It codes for CAWSSTPGGLTEAFF.

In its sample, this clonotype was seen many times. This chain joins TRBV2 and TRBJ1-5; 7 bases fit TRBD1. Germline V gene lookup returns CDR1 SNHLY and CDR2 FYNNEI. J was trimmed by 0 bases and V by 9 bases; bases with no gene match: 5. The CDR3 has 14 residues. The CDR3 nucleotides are TGTGCCAGTGAGGGGGCCTATAGCAATCAGCCCCAGCATTTT. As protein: CASEGAYSNQPQHF.

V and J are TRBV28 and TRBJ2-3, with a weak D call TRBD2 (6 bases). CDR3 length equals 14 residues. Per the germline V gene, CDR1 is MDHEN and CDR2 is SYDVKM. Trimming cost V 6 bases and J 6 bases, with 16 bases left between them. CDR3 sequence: CASRTFPLADTQYF. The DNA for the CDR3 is TGTGCCAGCAGAACTTTCCCTCTAGCGGATACGCAGTATTTT.

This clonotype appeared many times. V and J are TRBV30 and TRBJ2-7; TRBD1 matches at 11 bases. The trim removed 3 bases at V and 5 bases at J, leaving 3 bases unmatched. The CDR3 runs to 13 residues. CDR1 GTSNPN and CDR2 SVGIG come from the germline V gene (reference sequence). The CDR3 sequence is CAWRDRGLHEQYF. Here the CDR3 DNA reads TGTGCCTGGAGGGACAGGGGGCTCCACGAGCAGTACTTC.

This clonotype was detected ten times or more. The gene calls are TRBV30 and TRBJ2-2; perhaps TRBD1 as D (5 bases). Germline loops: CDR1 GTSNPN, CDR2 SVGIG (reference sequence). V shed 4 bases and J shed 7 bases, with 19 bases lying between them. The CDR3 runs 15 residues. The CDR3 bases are TGTGCCTGGACGAATCCCGACAGTAGCATCGGGGAGCTGTTTTTT. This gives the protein CAWTNPDSSIGELFF.

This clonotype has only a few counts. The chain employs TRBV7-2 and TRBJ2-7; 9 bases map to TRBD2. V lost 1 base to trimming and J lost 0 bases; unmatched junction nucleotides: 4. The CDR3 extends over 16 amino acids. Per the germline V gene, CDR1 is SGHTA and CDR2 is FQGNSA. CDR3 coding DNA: TGTGCCAGCAGCTTAGAACTAGCGGGCCTCTCCTACGAGCAGTACTTC. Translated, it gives CASSLELAGLSYEQYF.

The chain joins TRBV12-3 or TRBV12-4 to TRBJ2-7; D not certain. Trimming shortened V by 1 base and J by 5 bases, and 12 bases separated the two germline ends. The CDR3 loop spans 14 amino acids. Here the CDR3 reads CASSLGVPPHEQYF. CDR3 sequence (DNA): TGTGCCAGCAGTTTAGGGGTTCCCCCCCACGAGCAGTACTTC.

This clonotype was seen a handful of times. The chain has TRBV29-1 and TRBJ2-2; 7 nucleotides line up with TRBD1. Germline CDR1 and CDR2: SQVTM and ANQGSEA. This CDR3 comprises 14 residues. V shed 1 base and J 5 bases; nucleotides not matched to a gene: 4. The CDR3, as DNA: TGCAGCGTTGAAGTTGGGACAGTTACCGGGGAGCTGTTTTTT. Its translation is CSVEVGTVTGELFF.

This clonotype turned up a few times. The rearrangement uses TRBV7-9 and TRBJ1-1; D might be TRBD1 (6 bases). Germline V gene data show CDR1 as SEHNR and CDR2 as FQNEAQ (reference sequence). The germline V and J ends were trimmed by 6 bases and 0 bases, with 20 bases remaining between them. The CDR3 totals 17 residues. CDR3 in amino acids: CASSKTTGWGMNTEAFF. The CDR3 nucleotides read TGTGCCAGCAGTAAAACAACAGGGTGGGGTATGAACACTGAAGCTTTCTTT.

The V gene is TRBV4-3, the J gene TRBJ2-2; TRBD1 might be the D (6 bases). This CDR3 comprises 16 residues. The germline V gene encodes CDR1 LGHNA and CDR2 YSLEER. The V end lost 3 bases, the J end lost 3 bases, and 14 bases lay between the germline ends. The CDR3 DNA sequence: TGCGCCAGCAGCCAGGGGGCTAGAGGCGACACCGGGGAGCTGTTTTTT. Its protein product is CASSQGARGDTGELFF.

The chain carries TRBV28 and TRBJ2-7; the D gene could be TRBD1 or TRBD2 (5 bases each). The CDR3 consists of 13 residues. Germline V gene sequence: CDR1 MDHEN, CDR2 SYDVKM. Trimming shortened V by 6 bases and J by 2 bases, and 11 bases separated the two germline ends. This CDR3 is CASRGTVTYEQYF. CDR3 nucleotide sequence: TGTGCCAGCAGGGGGACGGTTACCTACGAGCAGTACTTC.

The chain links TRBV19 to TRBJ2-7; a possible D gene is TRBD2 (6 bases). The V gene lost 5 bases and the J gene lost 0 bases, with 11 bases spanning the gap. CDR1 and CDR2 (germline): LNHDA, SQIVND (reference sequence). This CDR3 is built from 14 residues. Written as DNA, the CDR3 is TGTGCCAGTAGTCCCCGGGGGAGCTCCTACGAGCAGTACTTC. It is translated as CASSPRGSSYEQYF.

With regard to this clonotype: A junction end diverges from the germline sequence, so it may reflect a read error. CDR3 nucleotide sequence: TGCGCCAGCAGCTTAATACCCGGGTACCAAGAGACCCAGTACTTC. This encodes CASSLIPGYQETQYF. The V call is TRBV9, the J call TRBJ2-5; D is ambiguous. The CDR3 extends over 15 amino acids. Germline values: CDR1 SGDLS, CDR2 YYNGEE.

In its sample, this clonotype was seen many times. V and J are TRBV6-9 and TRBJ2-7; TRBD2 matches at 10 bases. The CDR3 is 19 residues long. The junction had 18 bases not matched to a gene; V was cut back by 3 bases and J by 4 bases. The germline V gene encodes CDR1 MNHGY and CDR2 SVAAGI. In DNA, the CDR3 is TGTGCCAGCAGTTACCTTGATGGGAGTCTGGTAGCGGGAGGTTACGAGCAGTACTTC. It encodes CASSYLDGSLVAGGYEQYF.

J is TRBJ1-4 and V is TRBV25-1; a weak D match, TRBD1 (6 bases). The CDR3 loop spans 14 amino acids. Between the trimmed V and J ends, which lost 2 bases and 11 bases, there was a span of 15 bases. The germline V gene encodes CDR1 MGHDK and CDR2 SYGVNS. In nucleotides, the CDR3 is TGTGCCAGCAGTGAAGTGGGGGGCCAGGCCAAACTGTTTTTT. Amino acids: CASSEVGGQAKLFF. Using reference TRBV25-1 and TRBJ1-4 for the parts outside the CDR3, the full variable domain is EADIYQTPRYLVIGTGKKITLECSQTMGHDKMYWYQQDPGMELHLIHYSYGVNSTEKGDLSSESTVSRIRTEHFPLTLESARPSHTSQYLCASSEVGGQAKLFFGSGTQLSVL.

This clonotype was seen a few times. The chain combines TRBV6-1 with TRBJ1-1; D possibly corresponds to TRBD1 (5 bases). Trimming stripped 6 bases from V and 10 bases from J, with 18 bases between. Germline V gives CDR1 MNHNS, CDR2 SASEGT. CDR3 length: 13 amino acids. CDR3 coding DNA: TGTGCCAGCAGCCGCGGGGCAGGCAGCGGAGCTTTCTTT. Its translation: CASSRGAGSGAFF.